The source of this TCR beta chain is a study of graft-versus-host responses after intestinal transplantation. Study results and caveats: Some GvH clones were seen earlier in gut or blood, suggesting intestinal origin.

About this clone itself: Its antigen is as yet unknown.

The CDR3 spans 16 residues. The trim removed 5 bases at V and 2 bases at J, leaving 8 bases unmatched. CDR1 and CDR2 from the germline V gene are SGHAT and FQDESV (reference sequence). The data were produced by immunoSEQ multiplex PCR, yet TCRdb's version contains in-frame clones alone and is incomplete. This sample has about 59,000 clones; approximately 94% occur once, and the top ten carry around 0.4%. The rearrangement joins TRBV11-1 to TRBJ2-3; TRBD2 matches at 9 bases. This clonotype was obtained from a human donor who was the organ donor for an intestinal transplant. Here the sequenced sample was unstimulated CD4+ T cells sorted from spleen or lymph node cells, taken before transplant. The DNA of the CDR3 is TGTGCCAGCAGCACCTCGCTAGCGGGGTCCACAGATACGCAGTATTTT. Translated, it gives CASSTSLAGSTDTQYF.